This TCR beta chain is drawn from a study of blood T cells in healthy people across ages. Turning to the study itself: Through template switching, about one barcoded beta molecule was captured per two T cells, as measured in model experiments.

Through a sample-barcoded 5' primer and a J-beta primer mix, a second PCR was run for 7 to 11 cycles. Every individual sample yielded 3 million or more paired-end reads (each containing CDR3). TCRdb re-called the 5' RACE reads through MiXCR, storing one row per CDR3 protein. This table has nearly 800,000 distinct CDR3 sequences, more than 55% appearing once. On this clonotype: Its cognate antigen is unknown.

Findings and caveats of the study: Long-lived donors carried more naive CD4+ cells and greater diversity than aged donors. It was held that diversity estimates obtained from one million T cells represented underestimates.

This CDR3 spans 14 amino acids. Germline lookup yields CDR1 LGHNA and CDR2 YSLEER. V lost 3 bases to trimming and J lost 5 bases; unmatched junction nucleotides: 1. The chain recombines TRBV4-3 with TRBJ2-3, with TRBD2 identical over 11 bases. Material: blood. This clonotype was obtained from a middle-aged man in good health. CDR3 region: CASSHTSGGDTQYF. For the CDR3, the DNA is TGCGCCAGCAGCCATACTAGCGGGGGAGATACGCAGTATTTT.